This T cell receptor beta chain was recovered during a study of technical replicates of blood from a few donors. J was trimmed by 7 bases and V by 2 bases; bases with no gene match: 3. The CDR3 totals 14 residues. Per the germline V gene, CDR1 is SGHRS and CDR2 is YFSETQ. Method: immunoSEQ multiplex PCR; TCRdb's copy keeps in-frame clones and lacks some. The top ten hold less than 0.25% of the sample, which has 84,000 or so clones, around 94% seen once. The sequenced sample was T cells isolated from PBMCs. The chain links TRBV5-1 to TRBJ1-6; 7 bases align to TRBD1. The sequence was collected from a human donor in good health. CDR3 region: CASSFGTVNSPLHF. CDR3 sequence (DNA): TGCGCCAGCAGCTTTGGGACAGTAAATTCACCCCTCCACTTT.